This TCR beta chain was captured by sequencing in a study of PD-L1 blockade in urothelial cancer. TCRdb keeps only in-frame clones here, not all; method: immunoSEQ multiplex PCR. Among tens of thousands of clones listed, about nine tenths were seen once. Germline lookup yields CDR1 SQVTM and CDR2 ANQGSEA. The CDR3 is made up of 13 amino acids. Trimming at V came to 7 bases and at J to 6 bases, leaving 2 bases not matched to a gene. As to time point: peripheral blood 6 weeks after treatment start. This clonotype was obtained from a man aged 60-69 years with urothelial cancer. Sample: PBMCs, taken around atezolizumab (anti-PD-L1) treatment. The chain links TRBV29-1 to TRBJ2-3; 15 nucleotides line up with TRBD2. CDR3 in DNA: TGCAGCGCCGGACTAGCGGGGGGGGATACGCAGTATTTT. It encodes CSAGLAGGDTQYF.